This T cell receptor (beta chain) was sequenced for a study of identical twins listed by TCRdb under 2016. In the study overall: The study deep-sequenced TCR alpha and beta repertoires from monozygotic twins, unrelated adults of various ages and cord blood to test whether fetal clonotypes persist. To rule out contamination, the twin experiments were replicated at different times with different library preparation protocols. Results and caveats for the whole study, not just this receptor: Out-of-frame TCR alpha sequences shared between twins showed an excess of low generation-probability sequences compared with coincidental sharing between unrelated individuals. Recombination models systematically underestimated out-of-frame TCR alpha sharing in monozygotic twins but agreed with sharing between unrelated individuals. Invariant T cells such as MAIT and iNKT could partly confound zero-insertion analyses, though diverse VJ usage argued against this for most clonotypes. Fewer insertions were carried by abundant cord blood beta clonotypes, a similar but weaker trend appeared in young adult naive repertoires, and no such trend appeared in memory repertoires. The excess sharing between twins in beta out-of-frame sequences was weaker because fewer shared sequences reduced the signal-to-noise ratio. Because the same donors could not be followed over many years, the conclusions relied on cross-sectional statistical analysis.

This clonotype has only a few counts. Its recognized antigen is unknown. Nothing much larger sits one base from this clone, and base qualities are not available. Library preparation employed 5' RACE. The listed sequencing device is Illumina HiSeq 2000. A universal primer binding site was added through template switching, and the final cDNA carried a unique molecular identifier so that TCR cDNA molecules could be counted accurately. Specific primers in the conserved constant-segment region were used to synthesize first-strand cDNA for TCR alpha and beta chains. Each cDNA library was double barcoded, with a SMART-Mk sample barcode plus Illumina barcodes, to control for contamination. TruSeq adapter sequences along with Illumina sample barcodes were introduced in two successive PCR steps. Sequencing of the TCR alpha and beta cDNA libraries was done on the Illumina HiSeq platform using custom primers. The authors' pipeline ran thus. Raw reads were processed with MiGEC to extract unique molecular identifiers, and MiXCR was used to determine CDR3 positions. Recombination models were inferred per individual with the repgenHMM and IGoR tools using an EM algorithm. The tcR package in R was used for shared clonotype analysis, with sharing normalized by the product of cloneset sizes. To study raw recombination free of thymic and clonal selection effects, out-of-frame nonproductive sequences were analyzed. TCRdb trimmed the raw reads at Q25, called clones with MiXCR and kept productive beta chains. Each entry merges the rows of one CDR3 protein and shows their most common DNA and genes. TCRdb's processing, not the authors' own work, is the source of the V and J calls. The sample has hundreds of thousands of distinct CDR3 sequences on record, around 24% of them singletons. The top ten clones comprise approximately 0.52% of the sample.

Every donor in the study was a healthy Caucasian. The twin cohort comprised three pairs of female monozygotic twins, all aged roughly 18 to 29 years. Positive isolation kits from Invitrogen were used to isolate CD4+ and CD8+ T cell populations. The data were also submitted as part of a second study, on yellow fever vaccine responses in identical twins. Per that second paper: The authors reported that the T cell response to vaccination in identical twins appeared partly convergent and partly personalized. Focusing on identical twins, the study followed the T cell clones that responded to the vaccine, and did so with precision.

This sequence originates from a woman between 18 and 29 years old in good health. The sample consisted of CD4+ T cells sorted from blood.

The CDR3 corresponds to CASSFARGIGDEQFF. The nucleotide sequence is given as TGTGCCAGCAGCTTTGCAAGGGGGATCGGCGATGAGCAGTTCTTC. The chain employs TRBV7-8 and TRBJ2-1; 6 matching bases give a weak D call of TRBD1. The CDR3 sequence holds 15 residues, the cysteine and phenylalanine included. Only CDR3 DNA is held: 45 bases, read in frame from base 1. The germline V gene gives CDR1 as SGHVS and CDR2 as FQNEAQ. Relative to germline, V is 3 bases shorter and J is 8 bases shorter, with 17 bases between their ends.